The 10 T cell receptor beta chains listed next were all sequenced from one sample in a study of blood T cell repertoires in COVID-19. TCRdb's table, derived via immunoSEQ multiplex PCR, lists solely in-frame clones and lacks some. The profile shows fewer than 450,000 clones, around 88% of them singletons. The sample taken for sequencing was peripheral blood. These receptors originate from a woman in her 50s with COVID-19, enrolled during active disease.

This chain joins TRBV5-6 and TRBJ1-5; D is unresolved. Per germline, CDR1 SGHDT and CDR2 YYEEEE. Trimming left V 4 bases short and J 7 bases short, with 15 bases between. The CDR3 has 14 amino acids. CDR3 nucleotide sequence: TGTGCCAGCAGCCCTCGGACCGGAGGGCAGCCCCAGCATTTT. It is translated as CASSPRTGGQPQHF.

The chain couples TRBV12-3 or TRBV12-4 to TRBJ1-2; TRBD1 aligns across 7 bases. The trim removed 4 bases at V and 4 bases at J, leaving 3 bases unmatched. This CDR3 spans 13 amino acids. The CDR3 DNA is TGTGCCAGCAGTTACCGGGACAGCTATGGCTACACCTTC. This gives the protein CASSYRDSYGYTF.

Here the CDR3 reads CASSSSTSGVTDTQYF. The CDR3 region has the DNA TGTGCCAGCAGCTCCTCGACTAGCGGCGTCACAGATACGCAGTATTTT. V is TRBV7-2 and J is TRBJ2-3, with 9 nucleotides matching TRBD2. With 4 bases clipped from V and 2 bases from J, the junction kept 7 bases outside the gene matches. Germline V gene sequence: CDR1 SGHTA, CDR2 FQGNSA. This CDR3 is 16 amino acids long.

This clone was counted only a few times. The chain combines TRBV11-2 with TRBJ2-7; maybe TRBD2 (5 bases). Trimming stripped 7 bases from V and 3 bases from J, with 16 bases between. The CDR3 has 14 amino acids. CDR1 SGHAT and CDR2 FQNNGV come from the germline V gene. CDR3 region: CASTPLTNNYEQYF. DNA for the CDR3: TGTGCCAGCACCCCGTTGACTAATAACTACGAGCAGTACTTC.

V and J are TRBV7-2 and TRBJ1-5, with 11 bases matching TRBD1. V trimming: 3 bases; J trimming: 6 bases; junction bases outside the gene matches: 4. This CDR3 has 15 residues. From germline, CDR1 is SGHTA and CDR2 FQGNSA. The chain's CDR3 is CASSLMDRGLQPQHF. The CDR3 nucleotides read TGTGCCAGCAGCTTGATGGACAGGGGGCTTCAGCCCCAGCATTTT.

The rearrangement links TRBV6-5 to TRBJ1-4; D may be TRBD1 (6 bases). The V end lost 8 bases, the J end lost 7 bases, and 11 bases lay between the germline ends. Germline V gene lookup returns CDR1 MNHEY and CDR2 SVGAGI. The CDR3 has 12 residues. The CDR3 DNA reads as TGTGCCAGCCGACAGGAGGCTGAAAAACTGTTTTTT. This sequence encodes CASRQEAEKLFF.

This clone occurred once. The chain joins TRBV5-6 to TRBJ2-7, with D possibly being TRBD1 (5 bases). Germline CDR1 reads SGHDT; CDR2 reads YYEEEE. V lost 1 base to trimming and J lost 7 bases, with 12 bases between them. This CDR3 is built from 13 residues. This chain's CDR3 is CASSLKGQAEQYF. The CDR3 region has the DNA TGTGCCAGCAGCTTGAAGGGGCAGGCGGAGCAGTACTTC.

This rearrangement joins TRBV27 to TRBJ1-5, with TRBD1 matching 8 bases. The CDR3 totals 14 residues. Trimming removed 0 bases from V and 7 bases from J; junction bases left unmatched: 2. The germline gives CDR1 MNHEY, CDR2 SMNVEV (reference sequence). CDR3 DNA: TGTGCCAGCAGTTTATCTTCAGGGGGCCAGCCCCAGCATTTT. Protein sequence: CASSLSSGGQPQHF.

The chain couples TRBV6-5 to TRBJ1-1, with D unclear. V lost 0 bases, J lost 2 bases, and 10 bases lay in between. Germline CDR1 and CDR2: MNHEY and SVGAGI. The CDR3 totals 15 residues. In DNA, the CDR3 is TGTGCCAGCAGTTACTCTACGCGGCTTAACACTGAAGCTTTCTTT. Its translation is CASSYSTRLNTEAFF.

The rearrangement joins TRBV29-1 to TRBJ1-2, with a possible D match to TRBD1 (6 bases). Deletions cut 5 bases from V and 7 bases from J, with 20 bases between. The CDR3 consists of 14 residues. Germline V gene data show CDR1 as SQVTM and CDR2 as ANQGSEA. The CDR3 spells CSVSHVRGKGGYTF. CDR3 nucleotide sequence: TGCAGCGTTTCCCACGTTAGGGGGAAAGGTGGCTACACCTTC.